This entry is about one T cell receptor (beta chain). This sample was taken from a study of blood T cell repertoires in COVID-19. Study details: PBMCs, B-cell-depleted T cells, or T cells were the source of the cDNA or gDNA that made up the material.

Recruits, aged roughly 18 to 90 years, lived in 24 US areas. Allocation to cohorts depended on clinical history reported by the participants. Germline assignment: CDR1 SGHRS and CDR2 YFSETQ. This CDR3 is built from 16 residues. The V gene end was trimmed by 0 bases and the J gene end by 5 bases; junction bases not matched to a gene: 6. The authors' processing: Reference gene primer amplification in the assay estimated nucleated cell counts. Data came from immunoSEQ multiplex PCR; TCRdb stores just in-frame clones and leaves some out. V and J calls and clone size are copied from that table; D and trimming were computed from the DNA. The sample has about 360,000 clones, approximately 85% seen once.

The specimen was PBMCs or T cells enriched from blood (not recorded which). The chain combines TRBV5-1 with TRBJ2-5, with 11 bases fitting TRBD2. The sequence derives from a woman aged 40 to 50 with acute COVID-19. CDR3 sequence reads: CASSLELAGGLETQYF. The CDR3 bases are TGCGCCAGCAGCTTGGAGCTAGCGGGGGGTCTGGAGACCCAGTACTTC. Full variable domain (outside the CDR3, taken from reference TRBV5-1 and TRBJ2-5): KAGVTQTPRYLIKTRGQQVTLSCSPISGHRSVSWYQQTPGQGLQFLFEYFSETQRNKGNFPGRFSGRQFSNSRSEMNVSTLELGDSALYLCASSLELAGGLETQYFGPGTRLLVL.